This T cell receptor beta chain was sequenced in a study of OX40 agonist ivuxolimab in advanced cancers. Study information: Patients received the agonistic anti-OX40 (CD134) antibody ivuxolimab. Males comprised roughly four fifths of the group, whose mean age was approximately 60 years (range about 20 to 90).

The CDR3 length is 13 residues. Germline CDR1 reads LNHDA; CDR2 reads SQIVND (reference sequence). V was clipped by 4 bases and J by 4 bases, with 8 bases between them. General study results and limits: No antigen was identified for the clonally expanded peripheral T cells. CD8+ T cells (on average) carried more expanded clones than CD4+ T cells.

Here immunoSEQ multiplex PCR was the method, and the copy in TCRdb shows in-frame clones only, minus some. The sample includes about 130,000 clones, over 75% of them seen just once. A word on this clone: Its specificity is not known.

The sequence derives from an adult with an advanced solid tumor such as melanoma, head and neck, liver or kidney cancer. The chain recombines TRBV19 with TRBJ1-5; a weak D match, TRBD1 (5 bases). The specimen was CD4+ or CD8+ T cells sorted from blood, collected in a trial of the OX40 agonist ivuxolimab. CDR3 region: CASSKTVNQPQHF. In DNA form, the CDR3 reads TGTGCCAGTAGTAAGACAGTAAATCAGCCCCAGCATTTT.